Sequencing of this T cell receptor (beta chain) was carried out in a study of identical twins. There are 13 residues in the CDR3. V dropped 3 bases and J dropped 1 base, with 3 bases sitting between them. Germline-derived CDR1 and CDR2 are LGHDT and YNNKEL (reference sequence). TCRdb itself ran the 5' RACE reads through MiXCR, one entry per CDR3 protein. Of approximately 600,000 distinct CDR3 sequences listed, 9.6% are singletons. This clonotype was counted ten times or more. The antigen remains unidentified. Whole-study results and caveats: Beta out-of-frame sequences showed weaker excess sharing between twins. Sequences that were out-of-frame, alpha and twin-shared displayed an excess of low generation probability. Within monozygotic twins, out-of-frame TCR alpha sharing was underestimated by the models. Invariant cells of the MAIT and iNKT types might have partly distorted the zero-insertion analyses.

These same records also appear under a second study, on yellow fever vaccine responses in identical twins.

The V gene is TRBV3-1, the J gene TRBJ2-2; no definite D call. Sequences were obtained from PBMCs. This receptor was obtained from a woman between 18 and 29 years old in good health. CDR3 DNA sequence: TGTGCCAGCAGCCATGTGAACACCGGGGAGCTGTTTTTT. Its protein is CASSHVNTGELFF.